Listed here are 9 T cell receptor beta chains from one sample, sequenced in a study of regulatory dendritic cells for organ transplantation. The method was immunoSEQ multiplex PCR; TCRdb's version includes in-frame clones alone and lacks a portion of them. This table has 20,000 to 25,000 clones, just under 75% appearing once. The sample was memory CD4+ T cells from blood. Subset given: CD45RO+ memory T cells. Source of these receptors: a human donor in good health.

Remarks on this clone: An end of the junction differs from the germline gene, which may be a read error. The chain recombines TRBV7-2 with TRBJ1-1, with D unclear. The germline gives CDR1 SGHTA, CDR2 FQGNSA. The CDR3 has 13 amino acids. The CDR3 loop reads CASSFDWNSEAFF. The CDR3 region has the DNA TGTGCCAGCAGCTTTGACTGGAACTCTGAAGCTTTCTTT.

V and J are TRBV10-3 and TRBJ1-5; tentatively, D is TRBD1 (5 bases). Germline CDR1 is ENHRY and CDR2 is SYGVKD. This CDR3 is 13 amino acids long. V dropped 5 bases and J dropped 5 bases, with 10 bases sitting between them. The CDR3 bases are TGTGCCATCAGTCGGGGGGAGGATCAGCCCCAGCATTTT. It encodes CAISRGEDQPQHF.

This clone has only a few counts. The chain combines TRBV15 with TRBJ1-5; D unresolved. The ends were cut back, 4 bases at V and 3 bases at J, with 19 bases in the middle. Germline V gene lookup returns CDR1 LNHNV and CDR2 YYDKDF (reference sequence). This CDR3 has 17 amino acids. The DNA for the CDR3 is TGTGCCACCAGCATTCTGGGCAGGAGGATAGCCAATCAGCCCCAGCATTTT. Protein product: CATSILGRRIANQPQHF.

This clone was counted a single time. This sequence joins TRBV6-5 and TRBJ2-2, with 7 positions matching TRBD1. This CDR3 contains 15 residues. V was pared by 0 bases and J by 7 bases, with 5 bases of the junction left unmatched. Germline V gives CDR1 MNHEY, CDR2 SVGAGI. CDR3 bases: TGTGCCAGCAGTTACTCGACAGGGTACATCGGGGAGCTGTTTTTT. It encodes CASSYSTGYIGELFF.

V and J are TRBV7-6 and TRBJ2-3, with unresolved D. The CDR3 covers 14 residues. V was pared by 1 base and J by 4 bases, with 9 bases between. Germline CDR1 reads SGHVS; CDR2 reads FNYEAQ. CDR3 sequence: CASSLVQAPDTQYF. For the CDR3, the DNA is TGTGCCAGCAGCTTAGTCCAGGCCCCAGATACGCAGTATTTT.

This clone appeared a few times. CDR3 DNA sequence: TGTGCCATCAGCGACAGGGAAGGGAATGAAAAACTGTTTTTT. Amino acid sequence: CAISDREGNEKLFF. The rearrangement joins TRBV10-3 to TRBJ1-4; 7 bases are shared with TRBD1. CDR1 is ENHRY, CDR2 SYGVKD, per germline. This CDR3 spans 14 amino acids. V shed 6 bases and J 5 bases; nucleotides not matched to a gene: 6.

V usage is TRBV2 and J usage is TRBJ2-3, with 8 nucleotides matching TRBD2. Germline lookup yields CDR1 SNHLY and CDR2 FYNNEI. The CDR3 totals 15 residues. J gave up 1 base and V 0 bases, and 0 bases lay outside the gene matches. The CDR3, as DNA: TGTGCCAGCAGTGAAGCGCGGGGGGGCACAGATACGCAGTATTTT. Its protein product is CASSEARGGTDTQYF.

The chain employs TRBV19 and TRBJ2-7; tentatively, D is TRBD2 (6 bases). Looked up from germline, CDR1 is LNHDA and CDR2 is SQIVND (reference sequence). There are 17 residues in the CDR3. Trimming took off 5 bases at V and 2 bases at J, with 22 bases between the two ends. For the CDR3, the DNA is TGTGCCAGTAGTGTGCATCTGGGGGACTGGGACCCCTACGAGCAGTACTTC. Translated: CASSVHLGDWDPYEQYF.

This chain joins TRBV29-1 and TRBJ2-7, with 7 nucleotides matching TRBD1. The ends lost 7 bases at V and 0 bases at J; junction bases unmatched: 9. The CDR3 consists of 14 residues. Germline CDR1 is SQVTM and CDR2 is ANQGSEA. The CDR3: CSAHTGTASYEQYF. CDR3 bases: TGCAGCGCCCACACCGGGACAGCCTCCTACGAGCAGTACTTC.